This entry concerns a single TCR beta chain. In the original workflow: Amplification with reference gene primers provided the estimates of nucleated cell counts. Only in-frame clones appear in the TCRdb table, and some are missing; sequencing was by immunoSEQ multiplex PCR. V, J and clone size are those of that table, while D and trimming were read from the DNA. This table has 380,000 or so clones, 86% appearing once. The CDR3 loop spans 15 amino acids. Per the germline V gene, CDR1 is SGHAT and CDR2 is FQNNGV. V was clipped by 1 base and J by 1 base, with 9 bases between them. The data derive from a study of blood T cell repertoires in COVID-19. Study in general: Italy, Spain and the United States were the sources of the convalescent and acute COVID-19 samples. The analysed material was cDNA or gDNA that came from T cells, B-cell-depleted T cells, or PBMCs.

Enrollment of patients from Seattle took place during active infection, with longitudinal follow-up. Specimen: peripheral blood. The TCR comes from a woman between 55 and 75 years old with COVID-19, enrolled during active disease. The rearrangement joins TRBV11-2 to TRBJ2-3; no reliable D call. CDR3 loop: CASSLGSVGTDTQYF. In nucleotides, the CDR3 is TGTGCCAGCAGCTTAGGGAGCGTAGGCACAGATACGCAGTATTTT. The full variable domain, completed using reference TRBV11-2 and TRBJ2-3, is EAGVAQSPRYKIIEKRQSVAFWCNPISGHATLYWYQQILGQGPKLLIQFQNNGVVDDSQLPKDRFSAERLKGVDSTLKIQPAKLEDSAVYLCASSLGSVGTDTQYFGPGTRLTVL.